Presented here are 25 T cell receptor beta chains from one specimen sequenced in a study of OX40 agonist ivuxolimab in advanced cancers. Only in-frame clones appear in the TCRdb table, and some are missing; sequencing was by immunoSEQ multiplex PCR. Here the sample spans roughly 34,000 clones, 80% to 95% being singletons. Sequences were derived from CD4+ or CD8+ T cells sorted from blood, sampled in a trial of the OX40 agonist ivuxolimab. The receptors were sampled from an adult with an advanced solid tumor such as melanoma, head and neck, liver or kidney cancer.

The rearrangement joins TRBV19 to TRBJ2-3, with 7 bases matching TRBD1. The ends lost 0 bases at V and 3 bases at J; junction bases unmatched: 9. The germline gives CDR1 LNHDA, CDR2 SQIVND (reference sequence). There are 17 residues in the CDR3. The CDR3 sequence: CASSIERGGSFTDTQYF. In DNA form, the CDR3 reads TGTGCCAGTAGTATAGAAAGAGGGGGCAGCTTTACAGATACGCAGTATTTT.

The V and J genes are TRBV28 and TRBJ1-1, with D possibly matching TRBD1 (5 bases). The CDR3 is 13 residues long. The germline V gene encodes CDR1 MDHEN and CDR2 SYDVKM. The V gene lost 5 bases and the J gene lost 5 bases, with 12 bases spanning the gap. This CDR3 is CASSPSRGTEAFF. As DNA, the CDR3 is TGTGCCAGCAGTCCCTCTCGGGGGACTGAAGCTTTCTTT.

V is TRBV5-6 and J is TRBJ1-2; no clear D. The CDR3 spans 13 residues. Germline loops: CDR1 SGHDT, CDR2 YYEEEE. V lost 4 bases and J 1 base, leaving 8 bases between the germline ends. The chain's CDR3 is CASSGGINYGYTF. Here the CDR3 DNA reads TGTGCCAGCAGCGGAGGGATTAACTATGGCTACACCTTC.

J is TRBJ2-2 and V is TRBV6-1, with TRBD1 identical over 7 bases. Unmatched junction bases numbered 5, after V lost 3 bases and J lost 4 bases. The CDR3 totals 15 residues. Germline CDR1 and CDR2: MNHNS and SASEGT. CDR3 bases: TGTGCCAGCAGTGAGACAGGGAGTGGCACCGGGGAGCTGTTTTTT. Translated: CASSETGSGTGELFF.

The chain links TRBV6-1 to TRBJ1-2, with D perhaps TRBD1 (6 bases). Per the germline V gene, CDR1 is MNHNS and CDR2 is SASEGT. This CDR3 region has 13 residues. V was trimmed by 4 bases and J by 6 bases, leaving 12 bases between them. The chain's CDR3 is CASSVTGSDGYTF. The CDR3 DNA is TGTGCCAGCAGTGTTACAGGGAGCGATGGCTACACCTTC.

The chain joins TRBV5-4 to TRBJ2-2; the D gene could be TRBD1 or TRBD2 (6 bases each). V was shortened by 5 bases and J by 6 bases, with 17 bases between the two germline ends. The CDR3 has 15 residues. Germline assignment: CDR1 SGHNT and CDR2 YYREEE (reference sequence). CDR3 sequence: CASRTDAGEAGELFF. The DNA of the CDR3 is TGTGCCAGCAGAACCGATGCAGGGGAGGCCGGGGAGCTGTTTTTT.

Here the CDR3 reads CASSPSTGWGADTQYF. Here the CDR3 DNA reads TGTGCCAGCTCACCGTCTACGGGGTGGGGTGCAGATACGCAGTATTTT. This rearrangement joins TRBV18 to TRBJ2-3; D is possibly TRBD2 (5 bases). Germline CDR1 KGHSH, CDR2 LQKENI. The CDR3 is 16 amino acids. V shed 3 bases and J shed 4 bases, with 17 bases lying between them.

The chain couples TRBV28 to TRBJ2-3; D unclear. CDR3 size: 16 residues. V lost 6 bases and J lost 2, with 18 bases in between. Germline CDR1 is MDHEN and CDR2 is SYDVKM. The DNA of the CDR3 is TGTGCCAGCAGGGCCCACACCCAAAGGGACACAGATACGCAGTATTTT. Encoded protein: CASRAHTQRDTDTQYF.

The chain has TRBV5-4 and TRBJ2-3; 14 bases are a match to TRBD2. The CDR3 is 16 amino acids. Germline V gene lookup returns CDR1 SGHNT and CDR2 YYREEE (reference sequence). V lost 3 bases and J lost 5; bases outside the gene matches: 5. The CDR3 loop is CASSSGLAGVVDTQYF. CDR3 in DNA: TGTGCCAGCAGCTCGGGACTAGCGGGAGTTGTAGATACGCAGTATTTT.

J is TRBJ2-5 and V is TRBV7-2, with D possibly being TRBD2 (6 bases). Deletions cut 1 base from V and 2 bases from J, with 8 bases between. CDR1 and CDR2 from the germline V gene are SGHTA and FQGNSA. There are 14 residues in the CDR3. CDR3 DNA: TGTGCCAGCAGCTTAGACGGAGGGCAAGAGACCCAGTACTTC. Its translation is CASSLDGGQETQYF.

V usage is TRBV6-6 and J usage is TRBJ2-5; 9 bases match TRBD2. Trimming took 4 bases from V and 1 from J; bases not matched to a gene: 7. The CDR3 extends over 16 amino acids. Per the germline V gene, CDR1 is MNHNY and CDR2 is SVGAGI (reference sequence). DNA of the CDR3: TGTGCCAGCAGTTCGATACCGACTAGCGGCCAAGAGACCCAGTACTTC. Translating gives CASSSIPTSGQETQYF.

The V and J genes are TRBV4-1 and TRBJ2-3, with D perhaps TRBD1 (5 bases). V lost 4 bases, J lost 3 bases, and 17 bases lay in between. CDR1 is MGHRA and CDR2 is YSYEKL in the germline V gene. This CDR3 region has 16 residues. The DNA of the CDR3 is TGCGCCAGCAGCCGAGGCAGGGTTGGGGTAACAGATACGCAGTATTTT. Translated: CASSRGRVGVTDTQYF.

The sample holds one count of this clone. The V gene is TRBV7-8, the J gene TRBJ2-7; D may match TRBD1 or TRBD2 (7 bases each). The germline V gene has CDR1 SGHVS and CDR2 FQNEAQ. The CDR3 runs 16 residues. Trimming removed 1 base at V and 3 bases at J, with 16 bases between. The CDR3 spells CASSLGQGGWVYEQYF. The CDR3 bases are TGTGCCAGCAGCTTAGGACAGGGAGGGTGGGTCTACGAGCAGTACTTC.

V and J are TRBV6-4 and TRBJ2-3; TRBD2 aligns across 12 bases. V dropped 5 bases and J dropped 5; count of bases not matched to a gene: 5. Germline V lookup: CDR1 MRHNA, CDR2 SNTAGT. CDR3 size: 15 residues. The chain's CDR3 is CASSRLAGDVDTQYF. CDR3 sequence (DNA): TGTGCCAGCAGTCGACTAGCGGGAGACGTAGATACGCAGTATTTT.

The chain recombines TRBV2 with TRBJ1-6; TRBD1 aligns across 11 bases. The CDR3 loop spans 15 amino acids. J gave up 10 bases and V 6 bases, and 8 bases lay outside the gene matches. Germline-derived CDR1 and CDR2 are SNHLY and FYNNEI. The CDR3 bases are TGTGCCAGCAGAGCGGACAGGGGGCCTTGGTCACCCCTCCACTTT. Amino acids: CASRADRGPWSPLHF.

Here the CDR3 DNA reads TGTGCCAGCAGCCAAGCACGTGCGACAGAGCTATACAATGAGCAGTTCTTC. This encodes CASSQARATELYNEQFF. The rearrangement links TRBV4-2 to TRBJ2-1, with TRBD1 as a possible D gene (5 bases). Between the trimmed V and J ends, which lost 1 base and 4 bases, there was a span of 17 bases. Germline V gives CDR1 LGHNA, CDR2 YNFKEQ. The CDR3 loop spans 17 amino acids.

This sequence joins TRBV7-9 and TRBJ1-6; D not resolved. This CDR3 is built from 13 residues. V lost 1 base and J lost 6, with 4 bases in between. Per germline, CDR1 SEHNR and CDR2 FQNEAQ (reference sequence). The CDR3: CASSLGVNSPLHF. The DNA for the CDR3 is TGTGCCAGCAGCTTAGGCGTTAATTCACCCCTCCACTTT.

The chain has TRBV29-1 and TRBJ2-2; D call uncertain. The V end lost 4 bases, the J end lost 2 bases, and 8 bases lay between the germline ends. Germline CDR1 is SQVTM and CDR2 is ANQGSEA. The CDR3 runs to 13 residues. The DNA of the CDR3 is TGCAGCGTTGGTGACACTAACACCGGGGAGCTGTTTTTT. Amino acids: CSVGDTNTGELFF.

V usage is TRBV5-4 and J usage is TRBJ1-2, with 9 bases that match TRBD1. Germline V lookup: CDR1 SGHNT, CDR2 YYREEE (reference sequence). The V gene end was trimmed by 1 base and the J gene end by 2 bases; junction bases not matched to a gene: 3. This CDR3 has 15 amino acids. CDR3 amino acids: CASSLRQGGNYGYTF. The CDR3 DNA follows: TGTGCCAGCAGCTTGAGACAGGGGGGCAACTATGGCTACACCTTC.

The chain recombines TRBV30 with TRBJ2-7; 9 positions agree with TRBD1. The CDR3 sequence is 14 residues long. V dropped 0 bases and J dropped 4; count of bases not matched to a gene: 4. Germline CDR1 is GTSNPN and CDR2 is SVGIG (reference sequence). CDR3 sequence (DNA): TGTGCCTGGAGTGTACCACAGGGGGCTTACGAGCAGTACTTC. Its protein product is CAWSVPQGAYEQYF.

The chain employs TRBV5-6 and TRBJ2-3; 10 bases line up with TRBD2. CDR1 and CDR2 from the germline V gene are SGHDT and YYEEEE. CDR3 length equals 15 residues. Trimming at V came to 4 bases and at J to 2 bases, leaving 4 bases not matched to a gene. The CDR3: CASSPGLADTDTQYF. DNA for the CDR3: TGTGCCAGCAGCCCCGGACTAGCGGACACAGATACGCAGTATTTT. Based on the CDR3 plus reference TRBV5-6 and TRBJ2-3, the full variable domain is DAGVTQSPTHLIKTRGQQVTLRCSPKSGHDTVSWYQQALGQGPQFIFQYYEEEERQRGNFPDRFSGHQFPNYSSELNVNALLLGDSALYLCASSPGLADTDTQYFGPGTRLTVL.

This sequence joins TRBV11-2 and TRBJ1-4; 10 positions agree with TRBD1. Trimming removed 2 bases from V and 6 bases from J; junction bases left unmatched: 9. Germline CDR1 reads SGHAT; CDR2 reads FQNNGV. There are 17 residues in the CDR3. The CDR3 DNA is TGTGCCAGCAGCTTACAATACCCGGGACAGGGGTATGAAAAACTGTTTTTT. It encodes CASSLQYPGQGYEKLFF.

The V and J genes are TRBV6-6 and TRBJ2-1; TRBD2 agrees at 12 bases. Germline CDR1 and CDR2: MNHNY and SVGAGI (reference sequence). CDR3 length equals 11 residues. In nucleotides, the CDR3 is TGTGCTACCCTAGCGGGGGGGAGGGAGTTCTTC. Protein product: CATLAGGREFF.

The J gene is TRBJ1-1, the V gene TRBV10-3, with D possibly being TRBD1 (5 bases). The CDR3 has 15 amino acids. V was shortened by 0 bases and J by 1 base, with 9 bases between the two germline ends. Germline lookup yields CDR1 ENHRY and CDR2 SYGVKD. The CDR3 is CAISESRQGNTEAFF. In nucleotides, the CDR3 is TGTGCCATCAGTGAGTCGAGGCAGGGGAACACTGAAGCTTTCTTT.

The chain recombines TRBV4-3 with TRBJ2-2, with unresolved D. With 1 base removed from V and 7 bases from J, the gap between germline ends came to 4 bases. Germline CDR1 reads LGHNA; CDR2 reads YSLEER. This CDR3 has 12 amino acids. The CDR3 coding sequence is TGCGCCAGCAGCCAAGTTCACGGGGAGCTGTTTTTT. Translating gives CASSQVHGELFF.